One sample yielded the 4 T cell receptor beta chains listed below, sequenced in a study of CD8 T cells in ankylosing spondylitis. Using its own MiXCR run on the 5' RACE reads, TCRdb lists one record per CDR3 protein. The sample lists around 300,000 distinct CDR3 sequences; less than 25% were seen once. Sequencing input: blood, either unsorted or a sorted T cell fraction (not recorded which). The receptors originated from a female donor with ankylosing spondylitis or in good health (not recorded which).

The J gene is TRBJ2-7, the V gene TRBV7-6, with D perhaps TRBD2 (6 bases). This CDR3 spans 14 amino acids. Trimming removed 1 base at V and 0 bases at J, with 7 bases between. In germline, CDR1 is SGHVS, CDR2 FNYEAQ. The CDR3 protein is CASSLDSGSYEQYF. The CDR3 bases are TGTGCCAGCAGCTTAGATAGCGGCTCCTACGAGCAGTACTTC. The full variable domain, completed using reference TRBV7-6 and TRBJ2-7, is GAGVSQSPRYKVTKRGQDVALRCDPISGHVSLYWYRQALGQGPEFLTYFNYEAQQDKSGLPNDRFSAERPEGSISTLTIQRTEQRDSAMYRCASSLDSGSYEQYFGPGTRLTVT.

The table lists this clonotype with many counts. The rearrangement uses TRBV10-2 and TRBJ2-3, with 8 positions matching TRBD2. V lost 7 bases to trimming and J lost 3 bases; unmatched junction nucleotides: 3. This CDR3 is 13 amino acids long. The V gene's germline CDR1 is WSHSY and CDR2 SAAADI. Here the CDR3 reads CASKAGDTDTQYF. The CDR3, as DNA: TGCGCCAGCAAAGCGGGGGATACAGATACGCAGTATTTT.

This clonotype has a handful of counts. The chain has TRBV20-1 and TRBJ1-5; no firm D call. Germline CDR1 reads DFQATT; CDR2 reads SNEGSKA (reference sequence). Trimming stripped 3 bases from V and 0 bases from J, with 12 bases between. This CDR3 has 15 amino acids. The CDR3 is CSASPGPDSNQPQHF. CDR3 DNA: TGCAGTGCTAGCCCCGGACCCGATAGCAATCAGCCCCAGCATTTT.

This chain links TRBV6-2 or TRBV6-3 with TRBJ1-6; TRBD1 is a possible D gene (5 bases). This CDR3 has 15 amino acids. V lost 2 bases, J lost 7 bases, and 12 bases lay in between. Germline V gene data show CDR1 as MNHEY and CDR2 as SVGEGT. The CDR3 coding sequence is TGTGCCAGCAGTTACAGCGGGACTCTAAATTCACCCCTCCACTTT. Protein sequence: CASSYSGTLNSPLHF.